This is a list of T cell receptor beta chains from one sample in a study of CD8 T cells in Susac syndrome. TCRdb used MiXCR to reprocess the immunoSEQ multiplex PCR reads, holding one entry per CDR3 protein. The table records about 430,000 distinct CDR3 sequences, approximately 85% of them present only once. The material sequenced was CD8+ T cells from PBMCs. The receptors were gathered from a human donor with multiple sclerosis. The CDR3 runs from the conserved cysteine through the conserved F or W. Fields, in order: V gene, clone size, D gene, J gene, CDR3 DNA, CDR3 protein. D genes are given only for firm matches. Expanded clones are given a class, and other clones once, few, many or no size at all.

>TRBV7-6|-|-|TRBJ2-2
TGTGCCAGCAGCTTAGGCCGATCGAACACCGGGGAGCTGTTTTTT
CASSLGRSNTGELFF
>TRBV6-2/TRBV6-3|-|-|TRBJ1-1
TGTGCCAGCAGTTACGTTACGGGCGCTGAAGCTTTCTTT
CASSYVTGAEAFF
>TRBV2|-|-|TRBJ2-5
TGTGCCAGCCTCGGGATCGCGGAGACCCAGTACTTC
CASLGIAETQYF
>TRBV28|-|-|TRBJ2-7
TGTGCCAGCAGTTTAAGGGGAGTCGCCTACGAGCAGTACTTC
CASSLRGVAYEQYF
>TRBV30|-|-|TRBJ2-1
TGTGCCTGGAGTGTAATTGGGCCGGGACTCATTACCGATGAGCAGTTCTTC
CAWSVIGPGLITDEQFF
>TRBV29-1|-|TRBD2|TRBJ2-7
TGCAGCGTTGAAGATCCACTAGCGAGCTCCTACGAGCAGTACTTC
CSVEDPLASSYEQYF
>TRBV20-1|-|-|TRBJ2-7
TGCAGTGCTAGAGGCACAGCCGAGCAGTACTTC
CSARGTAEQYF
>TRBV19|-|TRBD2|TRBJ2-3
TGTGCCAGTAGTATGGGGACTAGCCCTAGCACAGATACGCAGTATTTT
CASSMGTSPSTDTQYF
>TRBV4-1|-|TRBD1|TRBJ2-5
TGCGCCAGCAGCCGAGTGGGGACAGCCCAAGAGACCCAGTACTTC
CASSRVGTAQETQYF
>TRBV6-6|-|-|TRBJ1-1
TGTGCCAGCAGTAAGGGGGTAATGAGGACTGAAGCTTTCTTT
CASSKGVMRTEAFF
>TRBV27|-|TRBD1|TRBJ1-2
TGTGCCAGCAGTTTATCGATGGAGGGGGCTGGCTACACCTTC
CASSLSMEGAGYTF
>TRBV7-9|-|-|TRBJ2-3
TGTGCCAACAGCTTAGGGCGGAGCACAGATACGCAGTATTTT
CANSLGRSTDTQYF
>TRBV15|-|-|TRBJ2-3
TGTGCCACCAGCAGCGTCCATATTCTAGGCGCTACGCAGTATTTT
CATSSVHILGATQYF
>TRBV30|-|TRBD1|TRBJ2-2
TGTGCCTGGAGTACAGGGGGCGGCACCGGGGAGCTGTTTTTT
CAWSTGGGTGELFF
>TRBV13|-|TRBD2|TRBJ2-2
TGTGCCAGCAGCATAGGACTAGCGGGGAACACCGGGGAGCTGTTTTTT
CASSIGLAGNTGELFF
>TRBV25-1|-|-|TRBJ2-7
TGTGCCAGCACCCTGGGATCGGGGGAGCAGTACTTC
CASTLGSGEQYF
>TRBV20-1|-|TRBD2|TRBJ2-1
TGCAGTGCTAGGAGAGTGCTAGAGGGGTTCAGCGGGAGGGATCGAAACAATGAGCAGTTCTTC
CSARRVLEGFSGRDRNNEQFF
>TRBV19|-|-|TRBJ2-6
TGTGCCAGTACCGGGGCAGGGGTTGGGGCCAACGTCCTGACTTTC
CASTGAGVGANVLTF
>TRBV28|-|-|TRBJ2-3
TGTGCCAGCAGTTTTTGGGTCGGGGACACAGATACGCAGTATTTT
CASSFWVGDTDTQYF
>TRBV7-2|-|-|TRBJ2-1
TGTGCCAGCAGCTTCGGGACGCGTGGAAATGAGCAGTTCTTC
CASSFGTRGNEQFF
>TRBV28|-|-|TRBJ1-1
TGTGCCAGCAGTTTCATGGGCTTAGGAACTGAAGCTTTCTTT
CASSFMGLGTEAFF
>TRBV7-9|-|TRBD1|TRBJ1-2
TGTGCCAGCAGCTCCTCGGGACAGGGGAATGGCTACACCTTC
CASSSSGQGNGYTF
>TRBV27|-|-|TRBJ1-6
TGTGCCAGCAGTCCCTGGGCCCGGGGTTCACCCCTCCACTTT
CASSPWARGSPLHF
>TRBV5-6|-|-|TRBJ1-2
TGTGCCAGCAGCTTGGTGACGAGGAGCTATGGCTACACCTTC
CASSLVTRSYGYTF
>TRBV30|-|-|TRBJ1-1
TGTGCCTGGAGGCCGTCGGACACTGAAGCTTTCTTT
CAWRPSDTEAFF
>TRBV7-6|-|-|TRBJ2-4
TGTGCCAGCAGCTTAGTAGCGGATGGGGACATTCAGTACTTC
CASSLVADGDIQYF
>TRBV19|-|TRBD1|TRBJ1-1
TGTGCCAGTAGCCCTATCCCGGGACAGCACGCTTTCTTT
CASSPIPGQHAFF
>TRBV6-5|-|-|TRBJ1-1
TGTGCCAGCAGACGCATGAACACTGAAGCTTTCTTT
CASRRMNTEAFF
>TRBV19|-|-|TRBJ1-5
TGTGCCAGTACTTGGCAGGCAAATCAGCCCCAGCATTTT
CASTWQANQPQHF
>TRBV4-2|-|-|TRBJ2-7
TGTGCCAGCAGCCAAGACGCAGCGGCCAACTACGAGCAGTACTTC
CASSQDAAANYEQYF
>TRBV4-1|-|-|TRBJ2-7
TGCGCCAGCAGCCAAGAGATTGTCGGCTACGAGCAGTACTTC
CASSQEIVGYEQYF
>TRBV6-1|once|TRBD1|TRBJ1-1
TGTGCCAGCAGTGAAGCCGGGACAGTGAACACTGAAGCTTTCTTT
CASSEAGTVNTEAFF
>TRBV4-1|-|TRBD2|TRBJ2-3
TGCGCCAGCAGCCAGAGACTAGCGGGGGTGAAAGGAGATACGCAGTATTTT
CASSQRLAGVKGDTQYF
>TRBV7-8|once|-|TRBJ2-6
TGTGCCAGCAGTTCAGGCTACTCTGGGGCCAACGTCCTGACTTTC
CASSSGYSGANVLTF
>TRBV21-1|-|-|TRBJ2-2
TGTGCCAGCAGCTCACGGGGCAGCGCGAACACCGGGGAGCTGTTTTTT
CASSSRGSANTGELFF
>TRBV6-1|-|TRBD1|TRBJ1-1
TGTGCCAGCAGCGAAATGAAGGGGGCAGAGTGGGACACTGAAGCTTTCTTT
CASSEMKGAEWDTEAFF
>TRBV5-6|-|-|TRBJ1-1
TGTGCCAGCAGCTTGTTGGACAGCGACACTGAAGCTTTCTTT
CASSLLDSDTEAFF
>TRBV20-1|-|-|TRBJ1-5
TGCAGTGCTAGACGCATCTCGGGGGGTTTCGGTCAGCCCCAGCATTTT
CSARRISGGFGQPQHF
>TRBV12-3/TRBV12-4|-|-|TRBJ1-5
TGTGCCAGCAGTCCGACGTCCCCGAATCAGCCCCAGCATTTT
CASSPTSPNQPQHF
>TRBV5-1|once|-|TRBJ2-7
TGCGCCAGCAGGAGAGGGGGGGCCTCCTACGAGCAGTACTTC
CASRRGGASYEQYF
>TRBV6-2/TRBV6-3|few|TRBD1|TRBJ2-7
TGTGCCAGCAGCCTTGTCCCCGGACAGGGAAACGAGCAGTACTTC
CASSLVPGQGNEQYF
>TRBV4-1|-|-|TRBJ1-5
TGCGCCAGCAGCCAGGGTCGGGGCAATCAGCCCCAGCATTTT
CASSQGRGNQPQHF
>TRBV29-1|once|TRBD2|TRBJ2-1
TGCAGCGTTCGGGGGGGGGCAAATGAGCAGTTCTTC
CSVRGGANEQFF
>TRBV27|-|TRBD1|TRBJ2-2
TGTGCCAGCAGTCTGGACAGGGTTTCAGCCGGGGAGCTGTTTTTT
CASSLDRVSAGELFF
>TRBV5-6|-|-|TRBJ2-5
TGTGCCAGCAGCTTGGTTCGCCTATACCAAGAGACCCAGTACTTC
CASSLVRLYQETQYF